The rows below give T cell receptor beta chains drawn from one sample of a study of blood T cell repertoires in COVID-19. TCRdb's copy holds only in-frame clones and misses some; the assay was immunoSEQ multiplex PCR. This table has some 180,000 clones, approximately 80% appearing once. Sequencing input: peripheral blood. The receptors stem from a middle-aged woman with COVID-19, enrolled during active disease. Both conserved end residues are part of each CDR3. D genes are given only for firm matches. Not all rows give a size; the values are once, few, many and, for expanded clones, a class.

. | . | TRBJ2-2 | TRBV28 | CASSFAFSGIGELFF | TGTGCCAGCAGTTTTGCCTTCTCGGGGATTGGGGAGCTGTTTTTT
TRBD1 | . | TRBJ1-5 | TRBV4-1 | CASSPVEGAGYSNQPQHF | TGCGCCAGCAGCCCGGTAGAGGGGGCAGGTTATAGCAATCAGCCCCAGCATTTT
TRBD1 | . | TRBJ2-7 | TRBV5-1 | CASSLTGRSYEQYF | TGCGCCAGCAGCCTGACAGGGAGATCCTACGAGCAGTACTTC
TRBD1 | . | TRBJ1-3 | TRBV2 | CAGGTGAGNTIYF | TGTGCCGGAGGGACAGGCGCTGGAAACACCATATATTTT
TRBD1 | . | TRBJ1-2 | TRBV6-1 | CASSEALRGQVNYGYTF | TGTGCCAGCAGTGAAGCGCTTAGGGGGCAGGTGAACTATGGCTACACCTTC
TRBD1 | few | TRBJ2-7 | TRBV9 | CASSLAGTAAYEQYF | TGTGCCAGCAGCTTAGCCGGGACAGCAGCCTACGAGCAGTACTTC
TRBD1 | . | TRBJ2-7 | TRBV5-1 | CASSLGQGAREQYF | TGCGCCAGCAGCTTGGGACAGGGGGCTCGCGAGCAGTACTTC
. | . | TRBJ2-3 | TRBV6-5 | CASSYGSSLRADTQYF | TGTGCCAGCAGTTACGGGTCCTCCCTTCGGGCAGATACGCAGTATTTT
. | . | TRBJ2-7 | TRBV28 | CASSLMSDEQYF | TGTGCCAGCAGTTTAATGAGCGACGAGCAGTACTTC
TRBD2 | . | TRBJ2-3 | TRBV7-6 | CASSLSSGGVTDTQYF | TGTGCCAGCAGCTTATCAAGCGGGGGGGTCACAGATACGCAGTATTTT
. | . | TRBJ1-1 | TRBV7-3 | CASSSKGGVTEAFF | TGTGCCAGCAGCTCAAAAGGGGGAGTAACTGAAGCTTTCTTT
. | . | TRBJ1-2 | TRBV12-3/TRBV12-4 | CASRPRGFNGYTF | TGTGCCAGCAGGCCAAGGGGATTCAACGGCTACACCTTC
. | once | TRBJ2-1 | TRBV5-1 | CASTVTSNEQFF | TGCGCCAGCACGGTAACGTCCAATGAGCAGTTCTTC
. | once | TRBJ2-1 | TRBV5-1 | CASSLGAGMGIFGYNEQFF | TGCGCCAGCAGCTTGGGAGCAGGAATGGGCATATTCGGCTACAATGAGCAGTTCTTC
TRBD2 | . | TRBJ2-3 | TRBV19 | CASSISRTRDTQYF | TGTGCCAGTAGTATTTCCCGGACTAGAGATACGCAGTATTTT
. | few | TRBJ1-4 | TRBV7-6 | CASSLEPGFNEKLFF | TGTGCCAGCAGCTTAGAGCCAGGGTTTAATGAAAAACTGTTTTTT